A selection of T cell receptor beta chains follows, all from one sample in a study of T cells in localized non-small cell lung cancer. The protocol was immunoSEQ multiplex PCR, while the TCRdb copy is restricted to in-frame clones and leaves out a portion. The data hold 25,000 to 35,000 clones, with about 89% observed a single time. The sample was peripheral blood, taken before any cancer treatment. Receptors were obtained from a female donor over 55 with stage I lung adenocarcinoma. Both conserved end residues are part of each CDR3. The D gene is left open where the match is weak. Clone size appears in some rows only: once, few, many, or a class for an expanded clone.

>.|TRBJ2-7|TRBV5-1|TRBD1
TGCGCCAGCAGCTCAGGGGGATTAGGGTTCGACGAGCAGTACTTC
CASSSGGLGFDEQYF
>.|TRBJ1-1|TRBV5-1|.
TGCGCCAGCAGCCTCGCTGCGGGGTCCGAAGCCTTCTTT
CASSLAAGSEAFF
>.|TRBJ1-1|TRBV18|TRBD1
TGTGCCAGCTCACCCTCGGGTCTCTTTACAGGGGGTTACACTGAAGCTTTCTTT
CASSPSGLFTGGYTEAFF
>.|TRBJ2-5|TRBV5-4|.
TGTGCCAGCAGCTTATCGTCAGGGTTTAAAGAGACCCAGTACTTC
CASSLSSGFKETQYF
>.|TRBJ1-5|TRBV5-8|TRBD1
TGTGCCAGCAGCTGGGACAGATCAGCCCGGCATTTT
CASSWDRSARHF
>.|TRBJ2-3|TRBV7-2|.
TGTGCCAGCAGCCAAACAGCTAGCACAGATACGCAGTATTTT
CASSQTASTDTQYF
>.|TRBJ2-1|TRBV29-1|.
TGCAAGAGGACTATCCCGTTCTTC
CKRTIPFF
>.|TRBJ2-7|TRBV7-9|TRBD2
TGTGCCAGCAGCCCTGCGGGACTATCCTACGAGCAGTACTTC
CASSPAGLSYEQYF
>.|TRBJ1-2|TRBV4-3|.
TGCGCCAGCAGCCAAGATCCAAGGACAGCTTCCGTCTATGGCTACACCTTC
CASSQDPRTASVYGYTF
>.|TRBJ2-1|TRBV5-4|.
TGTGCCAGCAGCCTCTGGGGGACTCCTAATTCCAATGAGCAGTTCTTC
CASSLWGTPNSNEQFF
>.|TRBJ1-4|TRBV28|TRBD1
TGTGCCAGCTACCCGGGACAGTCTAATGAAAAACTGTTTTTT
CASYPGQSNEKLFF
>.|TRBJ1-1|TRBV6-6|.
TGTGCCAGCAGTTCACGGGGGGAGGACACTGAAGCTTTCTTT
CASSSRGEDTEAFF
>.|TRBJ2-2|TRBV19|.
TGTGCCAGTAGTATACCGAACACCGGGGAGCTGTTTTTT
CASSIPNTGELFF
>.|TRBJ1-2|TRBV27|.
TGTGCCAGCAGTTGGGCAGCAACTAACTATGGCTACACCTTC
CASSWAATNYGYTF
>.|TRBJ2-7|TRBV6-5|.
TGTGCCAGCAGTTACGACGGTACAGGGCCCTCCTACGAGCAGTACTTC
CASSYDGTGPSYEQYF
>once|TRBJ2-3|TRBV7-3|.
TGTGCCAGCAGCTCGTACGCAGATACGCAGTATTTT
CASSSYADTQYF
>.|TRBJ2-3|TRBV9|.
TGTGCCAGGGGGGGACTCGAGGCCACAGATACGCAGTATTTT
CARGGLEATDTQYF
>.|TRBJ1-1|TRBV18|.
TGTGCCAGCTCACCCGGGGAGGGGATGAACACTGAAGCTTTCTTT
CASSPGEGMNTEAFF
>.|TRBJ2-5|TRBV15|TRBD2
TGTGCCACCAGCAGTGGGACTAGCGGCCAAGAGACCCAGTACTTC
CATSSGTSGQETQYF
>.|TRBJ2-1|TRBV28|TRBD1
TGTGCCAGCAGGAATCCCGGGACAGGGAAGCTCTTC
CASRNPGTGKLF
>.|TRBJ1-2|TRBV7-9|TRBD1
TGTGCCAGCAGCCAAGGACAGGGGAGGTATGGCTACACCTTC
CASSQGQGRYGYTF
>.|TRBJ2-5|TRBV11-2|.
TGTGCCAGCAGCTTCGGCCAGCCGGGGGCAGAGACCCAGTACTTC
CASSFGQPGAETQYF
>.|TRBJ2-7|TRBV5-6|.
TGTGCCAGCAGCCCCCTCCCAGAGGGCTACGAGCAGTACTTC
CASSPLPEGYEQYF
>.|TRBJ2-6|TRBV19|TRBD1
TGTGCCAGCAGGGACAGGCTAGGATTGCGCTCTGGGGCCAACGTCCTGACTTTC
CASRDRLGLRSGANVLTF
>.|TRBJ2-2|TRBV10-3|.
TGTGCCACCGCAGGGGTTGCTAGCCTCAACACCGGGGAGCTGTTTTTT
CATAGVASLNTGELFF
>.|TRBJ1-4|TRBV18|.
TGTGCCAGCTCACCAAATTCCGAAAAACTGTTTTTT
CASSPNSEKLFF
>.|TRBJ2-1|TRBV6-5|.
TGTGCCAGCAAGGGGACAAACAATGAGCAGTTCTTC
CASKGTNNEQFF
>.|TRBJ1-2|TRBV5-1|.
TGCGCCAGCAGCTTGGAGTCATTCGACTATGGCTACACCTTC
CASSLESFDYGYTF